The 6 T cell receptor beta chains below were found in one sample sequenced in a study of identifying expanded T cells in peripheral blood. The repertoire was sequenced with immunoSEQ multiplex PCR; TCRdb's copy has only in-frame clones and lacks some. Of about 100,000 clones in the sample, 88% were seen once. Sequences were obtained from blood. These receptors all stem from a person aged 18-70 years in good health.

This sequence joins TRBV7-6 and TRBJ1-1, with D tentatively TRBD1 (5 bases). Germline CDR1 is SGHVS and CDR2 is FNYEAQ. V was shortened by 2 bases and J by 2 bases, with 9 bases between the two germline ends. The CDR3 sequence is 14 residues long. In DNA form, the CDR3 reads TGTGCCAGCAGCTTAACAACAGGCAACACTGAAGCTTTCTTT. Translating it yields CASSLTTGNTEAFF.

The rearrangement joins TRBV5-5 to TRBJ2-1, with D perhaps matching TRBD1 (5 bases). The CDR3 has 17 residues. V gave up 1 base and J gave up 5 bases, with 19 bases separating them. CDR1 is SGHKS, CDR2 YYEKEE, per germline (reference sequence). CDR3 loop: CASSLFFGQGGNNEQFF. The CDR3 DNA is TGTGCCAGCAGCTTGTTTTTTGGGCAGGGTGGCAACAATGAGCAGTTCTTC.

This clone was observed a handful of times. In DNA form, the CDR3 reads TGTGCCTGGAGTGTCGTGGGGGGGCGACGCAATCAGCCCCAGCATTTT. Encoded protein: CAWSVVGGRRNQPQHF. The chain employs TRBV30 and TRBJ1-5; a possible D gene is TRBD1 (6 bases). The CDR3 extends over 16 amino acids. V dropped 0 bases and J dropped 2 bases, with 14 bases sitting between them. Looked up from germline, CDR1 is GTSNPN and CDR2 is SVGIG (reference sequence).

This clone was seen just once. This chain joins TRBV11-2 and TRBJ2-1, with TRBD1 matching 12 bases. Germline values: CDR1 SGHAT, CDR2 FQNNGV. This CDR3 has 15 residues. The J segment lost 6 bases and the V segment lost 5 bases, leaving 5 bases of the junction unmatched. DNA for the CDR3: TGTGCCAGCAGCCGGGACAGGGGGCGGCTCAATGAGCAGTTCTTC. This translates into CASSRDRGRLNEQFF.

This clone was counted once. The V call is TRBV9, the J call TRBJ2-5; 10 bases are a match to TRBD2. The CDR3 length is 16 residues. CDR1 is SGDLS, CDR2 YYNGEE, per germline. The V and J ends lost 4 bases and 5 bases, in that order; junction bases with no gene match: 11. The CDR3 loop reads CASSSYSGGTAETQYF. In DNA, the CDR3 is TGTGCCAGCAGCTCATATAGCGGGGGGACCGCGGAGACCCAGTACTTC.

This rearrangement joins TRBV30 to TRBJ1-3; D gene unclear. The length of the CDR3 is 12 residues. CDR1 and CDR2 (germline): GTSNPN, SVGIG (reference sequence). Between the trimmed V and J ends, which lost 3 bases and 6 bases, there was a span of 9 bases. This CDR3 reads CAWSVAENTIYF. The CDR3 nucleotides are TGTGCCTGGAGCGTAGCCGAAAACACCATATATTTT.